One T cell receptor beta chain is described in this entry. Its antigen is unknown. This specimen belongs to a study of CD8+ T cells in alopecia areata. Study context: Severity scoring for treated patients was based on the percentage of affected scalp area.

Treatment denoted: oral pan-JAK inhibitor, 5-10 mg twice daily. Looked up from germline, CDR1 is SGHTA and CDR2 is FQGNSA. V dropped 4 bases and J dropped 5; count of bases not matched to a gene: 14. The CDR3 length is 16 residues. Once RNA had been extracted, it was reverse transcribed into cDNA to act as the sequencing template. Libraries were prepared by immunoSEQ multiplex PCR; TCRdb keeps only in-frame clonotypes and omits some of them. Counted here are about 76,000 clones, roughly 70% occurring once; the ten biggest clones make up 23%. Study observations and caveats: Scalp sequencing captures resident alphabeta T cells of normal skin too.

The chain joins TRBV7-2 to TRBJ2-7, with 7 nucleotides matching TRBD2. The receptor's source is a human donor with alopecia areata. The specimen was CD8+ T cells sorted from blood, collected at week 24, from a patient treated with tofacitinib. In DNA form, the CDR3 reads TGTGCCAGCAGCTGGGAGGGCCGGGACTTCTTAGACGAGCAGTACTTC. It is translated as CASSWEGRDFLDEQYF.